These 21 T cell receptor beta chains share one sample of origin, sequenced in a study of blood T cell repertoires in COVID-19. TCRdb's table, derived via immunoSEQ multiplex PCR, lists solely in-frame clones and lacks some. The profile covers roughly 50,000 clones, with 89% appearing a single time and 15% to 25% taken by the ten largest. The sequenced material came from peripheral blood. These receptors were collected from a human donor in a cohort sampled during active COVID-19.

This chain uses TRBV11-3 with TRBJ2-2, with D unclear. CDR1 is SGHNT, CDR2 YENEEA, per germline. Trimming removed 1 base at V and 1 base at J, with 7 bases between. The CDR3 extends over 15 amino acids. This chain's CDR3 is CASSLGGLNTGELFF. The CDR3 bases are TGTGCCAGCAGCTTAGGAGGTTTGAACACCGGGGAGCTGTTTTTT.

This rearrangement joins TRBV6-5 to TRBJ1-1; TRBD1 is a possible D gene (6 bases). V was pared by 0 bases and J by 0 bases, with 11 bases between. This CDR3 has 16 residues. From germline, CDR1 is MNHEY and CDR2 SVGAGI. This chain's CDR3 is CASSYSPQGMNTEAFF. The CDR3 DNA is TGTGCCAGCAGTTACTCCCCTCAGGGGATGAACACTGAAGCTTTCTTT.

The chain uses TRBV30 and TRBJ1-1; TRBD1 matches 7 bases. V shed 4 bases and J 4 bases; nucleotides not matched to a gene: 9. Per the germline V gene, CDR1 is GTSNPN and CDR2 is SVGIG (reference sequence). CDR3 length equals 14 residues. As DNA, the CDR3 is TGTGCCTGGAACACGGCACAGGGGAGCACTGAAGCTTTCTTT. It specifies CAWNTAQGSTEAFF.

V is TRBV19 and J is TRBJ2-5; 7 nucleotides agree with TRBD1. The CDR3 has 14 residues. CDR1 and CDR2 from the germline V gene are LNHDA and SQIVND (reference sequence). V lost 4 bases to trimming and J lost 5 bases; unmatched junction nucleotides: 7. CDR3 protein: CASSRQGFGETQYF. In DNA form, the CDR3 reads TGTGCCAGTAGTAGACAGGGTTTCGGGGAGACCCAGTACTTC.

CDR3 protein: CASSFLSDTSSYNSPLHF. Written as DNA, the CDR3 is TGTGCCAGCAGCTTTCTTTCGGACACCAGCTCCTATAATTCACCCCTCCACTTT. The rearrangement uses TRBV5-6 and TRBJ1-6, with D possibly being TRBD1 (5 bases). The CDR3 runs to 18 residues. Deletions cut 2 bases from V and 0 bases from J, with 15 bases between. Germline V gene sequence: CDR1 SGHDT, CDR2 YYEEEE.

The chain recombines TRBV11-2 with TRBJ2-5; 10 bases match TRBD1. Germline V gene sequence: CDR1 SGHAT, CDR2 FQNNGV. J gave up 5 bases and V 1 base, and 10 bases lay outside the gene matches. The CDR3 has 17 amino acids. In DNA, the CDR3 is TGTGCCAGCAGCTTAGGTTCCCGGACAGGGGGAGGTGAGACCCAGTACTTC. It codes for CASSLGSRTGGGETQYF. Based on the CDR3 plus reference TRBV11-2 and TRBJ2-5, the full variable domain is EAGVAQSPRYKIIEKRQSVAFWCNPISGHATLYWYQQILGQGPKLLIQFQNNGVVDDSQLPKDRFSAERLKGVDSTLKIQPAKLEDSAVYLCASSLGSRTGGGETQYFGPGTRLLVL.

J is TRBJ1-1 and V is TRBV5-4; 9 positions match TRBD1. CDR1 and CDR2 (germline): SGHNT, YYREEE (reference sequence). Trimming at V came to 5 bases and at J to 10 bases, leaving 9 bases not matched to a gene. CDR3 length equals 13 residues. The CDR3 spells CASSYGDRVPAFF. The CDR3 DNA sequence: TGTGCCAGCAGTTACGGGGACAGGGTCCCAGCTTTCTTT.

The chain uses TRBV10-1 and TRBJ2-7; TRBD1 matches at 7 bases. The germline gives CDR1 WNHNN, CDR2 SYGVQD (reference sequence). This CDR3 has 14 amino acids. V lost 6 bases, J lost 2 bases, and 7 bases stayed unmatched. The CDR3 DNA reads as TGCGCCAGCAGATCGACAGGGAAAGCCTACGAGCAGTACTTC. As protein: CASRSTGKAYEQYF.

This clone was detected once. The chain is built from TRBV27 and TRBJ1-1, with TRBD1 matching over 8 bases. Per the germline V gene, CDR1 is MNHEY and CDR2 is SMNVEV (reference sequence). The J segment lost 1 base and the V segment lost 2 bases, leaving 6 bases of the junction unmatched. The CDR3 extends over 16 amino acids. CDR3 protein: CASSLRQGPWNTEAFF. The CDR3 DNA is TGTGCCAGCAGTTTAAGACAGGGGCCATGGAACACTGAAGCTTTCTTT.

J is TRBJ2-2 and V is TRBV5-4; D is unclear. Germline CDR1 SGHNT, CDR2 YYREEE (reference sequence). This CDR3 has 16 residues. The germline V and J ends were trimmed by 0 bases and 0 bases, with 9 bases remaining between them. CDR3 sequence reads: CASSLGGRANTGELFF. DNA of the CDR3: TGTGCCAGCAGCTTGGGCGGCCGAGCGAACACCGGGGAGCTGTTTTTT.

The chain recombines TRBV5-1 with TRBJ2-5; 8 positions match TRBD2. Trimming took 0 bases from V and 4 from J; bases not matched to a gene: 11. The germline V gene encodes CDR1 SGHRS and CDR2 YFSETQ. The length of the CDR3 is 17 residues. CDR3 amino acids: CASSLGWRGVHIETQYF. DNA for the CDR3: TGCGCCAGCAGCTTGGGCTGGCGGGGGGTACATATAGAGACCCAGTACTTC. The full variable domain, rest sourced from reference TRBV5-1 and TRBJ2-5, is KAGVTQTPRYLIKTRGQQVTLSCSPISGHRSVSWYQQTPGQGLQFLFEYFSETQRNKGNFPGRFSGRQFSNSRSEMNVSTLELGDSALYLCASSLGWRGVHIETQYFGPGTRLLVL.

This chain connects TRBV7-5 to TRBJ2-1; the table names TRBD1, a call not compared with the DNA. TRBV7-5 is classified as a pseudogene. This CDR3 is built from 17 residues. The CDR3 sequence is CVRSSSGTGSSYNEQFF. For the CDR3, the DNA is TGTGTCAGAAGCTCTAGTGGGACAGGGAGCTCCTACAATGAGCAGTTCTTC.

This chain's CDR3 is CASSPTDSLGNTEAFF. As DNA, the CDR3 is TGTGCCAGCAGCCCGACGGACAGCCTGGGGAACACTGAAGCTTTCTTT. The chain is built from TRBV7-6 and TRBJ1-1; tentative D call: TRBD1 (6 bases). Between the trimmed V and J ends, which lost 5 bases and 1 base, there was a span of 17 bases. The V gene's germline CDR1 is SGHVS and CDR2 FNYEAQ. This CDR3 is 16 amino acids long.

The V call is TRBV11-3, the J call TRBJ2-5, with 7 bases aligning to TRBD1. Germline assignment: CDR1 SGHNT and CDR2 YENEEA. Germline trimming cut 5 bases from V and 1 base from J; bases unmatched to any gene: 7. The CDR3 is made up of 15 amino acids. CDR3 protein: CASSHGAGGQETQYF. The CDR3 nucleotides read TGTGCCAGCAGCCACGGGGCAGGGGGCCAAGAGACCCAGTACTTC.

The chain carries TRBV5-1 and TRBJ1-3; D unclear. This CDR3 contains 15 residues. Germline V gene data show CDR1 as SGHRS and CDR2 as YFSETQ. V lost 0 bases to trimming and J lost 2 bases, with 9 bases between them. The CDR3 loop reads CASSLGPNTGNTIYF. The CDR3 region has the DNA TGCGCCAGCAGCTTGGGGCCGAACACTGGAAACACCATATATTTT.

The genes are TRBV18 and TRBJ2-7; TRBD2 might be the D (5 bases). Trimming removed 3 bases at V and 2 bases at J, with 14 bases between. CDR1 is KGHSH, CDR2 LQKENI, per germline. The CDR3 has 15 amino acids. The CDR3 reads CASSPSTGITYEQYF. The CDR3 DNA follows: TGTGCCAGCTCACCGAGTACGGGGATTACCTACGAGCAGTACTTC.

The chain joins TRBV5-1 to TRBJ2-1; possible D gene TRBD2, 6 bases. CDR1 is SGHRS and CDR2 is YFSETQ in the germline V gene. This CDR3 contains 16 residues. Trimming shortened V by 1 base and J by 7 bases, and 18 bases separated the two germline ends. CDR3 sequence reads: CASSLSREVGLNEQFF. CDR3 nucleotide sequence: TGCGCCAGCAGCTTGAGCAGGGAGGTGGGTTTGAATGAGCAGTTCTTC.

The chain couples TRBV19 to TRBJ2-3, with 11 positions matching TRBD2. Unmatched junction bases numbered 8, after V lost 3 bases and J lost 6 bases. This CDR3 region has 16 residues. Germline V gives CDR1 LNHDA, CDR2 SQIVND (reference sequence). The CDR3 protein is CASSMDSGGADDTQYF. As DNA, the CDR3 is TGTGCCAGTAGTATGGATAGCGGGGGGGCCGATGATACGCAGTATTTT.

Here the CDR3 reads CASSVRLADTQYF. The CDR3 DNA follows: TGTGCCAGCAGCGTACGACTAGCAGATACGCAGTATTTT. The V gene is TRBV9, the J gene TRBJ2-3; tentative D call: TRBD2 (6 bases). The germline CDR1 and CDR2 sequences are SGDLS and YYNGEE. There are 13 residues in the CDR3. V was cut by 1 base and J by 4 bases, with 7 bases left in between.

This chain uses TRBV7-2 with TRBJ2-7; 7 bases align to TRBD1. The CDR3 loop spans 14 amino acids. Trimming cost V 5 bases and J 4 bases; bases outside gene matches: 8. Germline CDR1 reads SGHTA; CDR2 reads FQGNSA. The CDR3 region has the DNA TGTGCCAGCAGCCCGAGACAGGGTAGGTACGAGCAGTACTTC. It translates to CASSPRQGRYEQYF.

With regard to this clone: Different DNA sequences within this sample yield the same CDR3. V gene TRBV7-2 combines with J gene TRBJ2-3, with TRBD1 matching 8 bases. The junction had 2 bases not matched to a gene; V was cut back by 5 bases and J by 1 base. Looked up from germline, CDR1 is SGHTA and CDR2 is FQGNSA. The CDR3 has 14 residues. The CDR3 protein is CASSLQGGTDTQYF. The CDR3 DNA reads TGTGCCAGCAGCCTACAGGGGGGCACAGATACGCAGTATTTT.